This T cell receptor beta chain emerged from a study of blood T cell repertoires in COVID-19. Across the whole study: The analysed material was cDNA or gDNA that came from T cells, B-cell-depleted T cells, or PBMCs.

Sequencing used immunoSEQ multiplex PCR; TCRdb keeps in-frame clones, though not all of them. The sample consists of around 500,000 clones, over 75% of them appearing once. Germline V gene sequence: CDR1 MNHNY, CDR2 SVGAGI (reference sequence). V was trimmed by 7 bases and J by 1 base, leaving 14 bases between them. This CDR3 has 15 amino acids. Residents of 24 US areas, aged about 18 to 100 years, made up the participants. Which cohort a participant joined came from the clinical history participants gave. Donors of Cohort 3 who recovered were those that had two negative PCRs, clearance, or symptom resolution. This clone was seen once.

The chain recombines TRBV6-6 with TRBJ1-3, with TRBD1 as a possible D gene (5 bases). Sequenced: PBMCs or T cells enriched from blood (not recorded which). The clonotype was recovered from a woman in her forties who had recovered from COVID-19. This chain's CDR3 is CASTEPSGSGNTIYF. CDR3 sequence (DNA): TGTGCCAGCACCGAACCCTCAGGGTCTGGAAACACCATATATTTT.